The table lists the clone carrying this T cell receptor beta chain with a few counts. The antigen remains unidentified. CDR1 is SEHNR, CDR2 FQNEAQ, per germline (reference sequence). The CDR3 spans 15 residues. V dropped 1 base and J dropped 1 base, with 10 bases sitting between them. This sample is part of a study of cytomegalovirus exposure and HLA in healthy donors. The primer mix had 60 Vbeta and 13 Jbeta primers. Here immunoSEQ multiplex PCR was the method, and the copy in TCRdb shows in-frame clones only, minus some. The data contain approximately 170,000 clones, 75% to 90% of them singletons. Study-level results: There were some public TCRs occurring in many donors, but most TCR sequences were rare. Using the classifier, cytomegalovirus status was reportedly diagnosed with high specificity and sensitivity. In a later analysis, at a false discovery rate of 0.05, under 20,000 TCR beta sequences were associated with HLA alleles. In a later analysis, most CMV-associated TCR beta chains appeared HLA-restricted.

The gene calls are TRBV7-9 and TRBJ1-2, with D possibly TRBD1 on 5 matching bases. Sequencing was done on a sample of PBMCs. The TCR comes from a human donor in good health. The CDR3 is CASSLGQGLNYGYTF. CDR3 DNA sequence: TGTGCCAGCAGCTTAGGGCAGGGACTTAACTATGGCTACACCTTC.